The sequence of this T cell receptor beta chain was determined in a study of blood T cell repertoires in COVID-19. Whole-study context: Some COVID-19 samples were acute and others convalescent; all came from the United States, Italy and Spain. From T cells, B-cell-depleted T cells, or PBMCs came the material, which was cDNA or gDNA.

The CDR3 extends over 15 amino acids. V was shortened by 6 bases and J by 2 bases, with 11 bases between the two germline ends. Germline CDR1 and CDR2: MNHEY and SMNVEV (reference sequence). In its sample, this clone was seen once. In the original processing: Amplification of reference gene primers provided the estimated nucleated cell counts. Data came from immunoSEQ multiplex PCR; TCRdb stores just in-frame clones and leaves some out. V and J calls and clone size follow that table, whereas D and trimming were derived from the DNA. The sample has some 62,000 clones, 70% to 85% seen once. The chain combines TRBV27 with TRBJ2-6; no definite D call. The sequenced sample was peripheral blood. The sequence was collected from a man between 60 and 75 years old with acute or convalescent COVID-19. The CDR3 DNA is TGTGCCAGCAGCTCCCTTCTTGCTGGGGCCAACGTCCTGACTTTC. Residues: CASSSLLAGANVLTF.